This passage covers 17 T cell receptor beta chains from one sample sequenced in a study of shared clonotypes between healthy human individuals. Only in-frame clones appear in the TCRdb table, and some are missing; sequencing was by immunoSEQ multiplex PCR. The table records hundreds of thousands of clones, roughly 70% of them present only once. Sequencing was done on a sample of memory CD4+ T cells sorted from blood. Subset meaning: CD45RA-negative fraction. These receptors came from a woman aged 30 to 39 in good health.

The CDR3 DNA reads as TGCGCCAGCAGCTTGGACAGGAATACCTACGAGCAGTACTTC. Protein sequence: CASSLDRNTYEQYF. The chain employs TRBV5-1 and TRBJ2-7; tentatively, D is TRBD1 (5 bases). From germline, CDR1 is SGHRS and CDR2 YFSETQ. The CDR3 totals 14 residues. The V end lost 0 bases, the J end lost 2 bases, and 9 bases lay between the germline ends. The whole variable domain, remainder taken from reference TRBV5-1 and TRBJ2-7, is KAGVTQTPRYLIKTRGQQVTLSCSPISGHRSVSWYQQTPGQGLQFLFEYFSETQRNKGNFPGRFSGRQFSNSRSEMNVSTLELGDSALYLCASSLDRNTYEQYFGPGTRLTVT.

The CDR3 nucleotides read TGTGCCAGCAGTTCAGGGGGCGATGGGGAGACCCAGTACTTC. Translated, it gives CASSSGGDGETQYF. The chain joins TRBV6-6 to TRBJ2-5, with 8 bases that match TRBD1. The J segment lost 5 bases and the V segment lost 4 bases, leaving 6 bases of the junction unmatched. Per the germline V gene, CDR1 is MNHNY and CDR2 is SVGAGI (reference sequence). The CDR3 is 14 residues long.

The V gene is TRBV10-2, the J gene TRBJ2-7; the D gene is possibly TRBD2 (7 bases). V gave up 7 bases and J gave up 1 base, with 14 bases separating them. The CDR3 is made up of 14 amino acids. Germline-derived CDR1 and CDR2 are WSHSY and SAAADI. CDR3: CASTRGAGSYEQYF. The CDR3 nucleotides read TGCGCCAGCACCCGGGGGGCGGGTTCCTACGAGCAGTACTTC.

V usage is TRBV5-6 and J usage is TRBJ2-7; 9 bases map to TRBD2. Germline V gene data show CDR1 as SGHDT and CDR2 as YYEEEE. CDR3 length: 14 residues. With 4 bases clipped from V and 4 bases from J, the junction kept 6 bases outside the gene matches. For the CDR3, the DNA is TGTGCCAGCAGCGGTAGCGGGAGAAAATACGAGCAGTACTTC. Its protein product is CASSGSGRKYEQYF. The variable domain in full, with the rest retrieved from reference TRBV5-6 and TRBJ2-7, is DAGVTQSPTHLIKTRGQQVTLRCSPKSGHDTVSWYQQALGQGPQFIFQYYEEEERQRGNFPDRFSGHQFPNYSSELNVNALLLGDSALYLCASSGSGRKYEQYFGPGTRLTVT.

The chain couples TRBV19 to TRBJ1-2; D not resolved. The CDR3 runs to 14 residues. Germline assignment: CDR1 LNHDA and CDR2 SQIVND (reference sequence). V shed 4 bases and J shed 7 bases, with 16 bases lying between them. The CDR3 loop is CASSRSQFSFGYTF. CDR3 DNA sequence: TGTGCCAGTAGTAGATCTCAATTTAGTTTTGGCTACACCTTC.

This clone was observed a few times. The chain couples TRBV11-2 to TRBJ2-7; the match to TRBD1 covers 9 bases. The CDR3 runs to 16 residues. Germline CDR1 is SGHAT and CDR2 is FQNNGV. Trimming removed 5 bases from V and 5 bases from J; junction bases left unmatched: 13. CDR3 in amino acids: CASSLTTGGSIDEQYF. The CDR3 DNA follows: TGTGCCAGCAGCCTCACGACAGGGGGATCCATTGACGAGCAGTACTTC.

This clone was seen a handful of times. The CDR3 DNA follows: TGTGCCAGTGCCCCGGGACAGACCTACGAGCAGTACTTC. Protein sequence: CASAPGQTYEQYF. This chain links TRBV19 with TRBJ2-7; 7 bases map to TRBD1. Germline V gives CDR1 LNHDA, CDR2 SQIVND (reference sequence). Germline trimming cut 8 bases from V and 2 bases from J; bases unmatched to any gene: 6. This CDR3 is built from 13 residues. Based on the CDR3 plus reference TRBV19 and TRBJ2-7, the full variable domain is DGGITQSPKYLFRKEGQNVTLSCEQNLNHDAMYWYRQDPGQGLRLIYYSQIVNDFQKGDIAEGYSVSREKKESFPLTVTSAQKNPTAFYLCASAPGQTYEQYFGPGTRLTVT.

This clone has a count of ten or more. CDR3 residues: CASSIRHWDYEQFF. DNA for the CDR3: TGTGCCAGTAGTATTCGGCACTGGGACTATGAGCAGTTCTTC. The chain uses TRBV19 and TRBJ2-1; possibly TRBD2 for D (6 bases). The CDR3 is 14 amino acids. V lost 3 bases and J lost 8, with 14 bases in between. In germline, CDR1 is LNHDA, CDR2 SQIVND (reference sequence).

The chain couples TRBV6-1 to TRBJ2-5; D possibly corresponds to TRBD1 (6 bases). From germline, CDR1 is MNHNS and CDR2 SASEGT. The CDR3 contains 14 residues. The germline V and J ends were trimmed by 3 bases and 5 bases, with 13 bases remaining between them. The CDR3 region has the DNA TGTGCCAGCAGTGACAGGGGTACCCGGGAGACCCAGTACTTC. It codes for CASSDRGTRETQYF.

The genes are TRBV7-2 and TRBJ2-7, with 9 bases matching TRBD2. Germline V CDR1 and CDR2: SGHTA, FQGNSA. This CDR3 has 16 amino acids. V trimming: 1 base; J trimming: 0 bases; junction bases outside the gene matches: 4. In nucleotides, the CDR3 is TGTGCCAGCAGCTTAGGTCTAGCGGGACCCTCCTACGAGCAGTACTTC. Protein product: CASSLGLAGPSYEQYF.

This chain uses TRBV28 with TRBJ2-5; 7 positions match TRBD1. V lost 6 bases, J lost 1 base, and 11 bases stayed unmatched. CDR3 length: 16 amino acids. Per the germline V gene, CDR1 is MDHEN and CDR2 is SYDVKM. CDR3 nucleotides: TGTGCCAGCAGGGGAAGGGACAGCCCGATCCAAGAGACCCAGTACTTC. Protein product: CASRGRDSPIQETQYF.

The chain joins TRBV5-1 to TRBJ2-7; 14 bases are a match to TRBD2. The CDR3 runs 17 residues. The junction had 9 bases not matched to a gene; V was cut back by 3 bases and J by 4 bases. Germline V gives CDR1 SGHRS, CDR2 YFSETQ. CDR3 in amino acids: CASSSVPGLAGDYEQYF. For the CDR3, the DNA is TGCGCCAGCAGCTCGGTCCCGGGACTAGCGGGAGATTACGAGCAGTACTTC.

The chain carries TRBV11-3 and TRBJ2-1, with D uncertain. V dropped 5 bases and J dropped 8 bases, with 13 bases sitting between them. The germline V gene has CDR1 SGHNT and CDR2 YENEEA. The CDR3 runs to 13 residues. The CDR3 loop reads CASSPYYADEQFF. In DNA form, the CDR3 reads TGTGCCAGCAGCCCATACTACGCCGATGAGCAGTTCTTC.

A few counts support this clone. DNA for the CDR3: TGTGCCAGCAGGATCCCGGGACTAGTGTTCCATGAGCAGTTCTTC. Translated: CASRIPGLVFHEQFF. This chain joins TRBV6-1 and TRBJ2-1; 8 bases agree with TRBD2. From germline, CDR1 is MNHNS and CDR2 SASEGT. The CDR3 has 15 amino acids. V lost 6 bases, J lost 8 bases, and 12 bases stayed unmatched.

The chain couples TRBV4-1 to TRBJ1-4, with D possibly matching TRBD1 (6 bases). CDR1 and CDR2 from the germline V gene are MGHRA and YSYEKL. The CDR3 runs 14 residues. With 1 base removed from V and 8 bases from J, the gap between germline ends came to 11 bases. The CDR3 nucleotides are TGCGCCAGCAGCCAAGCGTCAGGGGTCGAAAAACTGTTTTTT. Its protein is CASSQASGVEKLFF.

The rearrangement joins TRBV6-5 to TRBJ2-1; 9 bases line up with TRBD2. This CDR3 has 15 amino acids. Germline V gives CDR1 MNHEY, CDR2 SVGAGI. Trimming took 6 bases from V and 6 from J; bases not matched to a gene: 9. CDR3 amino acids: CASRSGTSSGNEQFF. DNA for the CDR3: TGTGCCAGCAGATCCGGGACTAGCTCCGGCAATGAGCAGTTCTTC.

The chain links TRBV7-2 to TRBJ2-3; TRBD2 matches at 9 bases. Germline-derived CDR1 and CDR2 are SGHTA and FQGNSA. V was clipped by 1 base and J by 0 bases; unmatched bases: 2. The CDR3 loop spans 16 amino acids. The CDR3 DNA reads as TGTGCCAGCAGCTTAGTTGCGGGAGGGAGCACAGATACGCAGTATTTT. The encoded protein is CASSLVAGGSTDTQYF.